This T cell receptor beta chain was recovered during a study of T cells in Graves' hyperthyroidism and ophthalmopathy. Points from the study as a whole: The majority of expanded thyroid clonotypes above 0.001 also appeared in blood. Patients with ophthalmopathy were separated from those with stable hyperthyroidism by a 13 V-J model.

RNA transcripts provided the source from which TCR beta CDR3 regions were amplified. The TCR CDR3 first-round RT-PCR relied on the HTBI primer set. One entry per CDR3 protein, called by TCRdb with MiXCR from the multiplex PCR reads. The table shows 450,000 to 600,000 distinct CDR3 sequences, with 15% to 20% occurring only once. Per the germline V gene, CDR1 is SNHLY and CDR2 is FYNNEI. V was clipped by 2 bases and J by 6 bases, with 5 bases between them. The CDR3 consists of 12 residues. This clonotype was recorded at least ten times. The antigen is undetermined. For ophthalmopathy patients, the Clinical Activity Score was at least 3 and the NOSPECS grade at least 4; duration was under 3 months. Pregnant or lactating patients were excluded, as were those with uncontrolled infection or other autoimmune disease.

This chain joins TRBV2 and TRBJ2-1; D not certain. The sequenced material came from blood. This TCR derives from a man in his forties with Graves' ophthalmopathy. CDR3 sequence reads: CASSELINEQFF. Written as DNA, the CDR3 is TGTGCCAGCAGTGAACTTATCAATGAGCAGTTCTTC.